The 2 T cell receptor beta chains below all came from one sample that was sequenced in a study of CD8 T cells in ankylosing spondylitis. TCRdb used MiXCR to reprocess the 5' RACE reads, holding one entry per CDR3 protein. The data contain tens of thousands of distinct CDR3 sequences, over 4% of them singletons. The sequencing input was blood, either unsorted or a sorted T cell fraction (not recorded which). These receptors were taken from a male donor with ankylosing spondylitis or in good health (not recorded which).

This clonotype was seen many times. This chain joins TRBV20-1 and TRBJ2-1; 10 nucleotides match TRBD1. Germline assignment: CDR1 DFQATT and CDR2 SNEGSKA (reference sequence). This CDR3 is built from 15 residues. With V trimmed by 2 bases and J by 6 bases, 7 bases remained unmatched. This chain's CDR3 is CSARIPGQGSNEQFF. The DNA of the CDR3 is TGCAGTGCTAGAATACCGGGACAGGGGTCCAATGAGCAGTTCTTC.

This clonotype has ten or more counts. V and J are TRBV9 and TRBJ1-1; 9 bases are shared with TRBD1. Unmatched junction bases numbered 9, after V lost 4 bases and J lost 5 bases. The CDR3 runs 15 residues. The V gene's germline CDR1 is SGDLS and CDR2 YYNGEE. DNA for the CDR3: TGTGCCAGCAGCCCTAGGTGGGACAGGGTGACTGAAGCTTTCTTT. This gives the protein CASSPRWDRVTEAFF.